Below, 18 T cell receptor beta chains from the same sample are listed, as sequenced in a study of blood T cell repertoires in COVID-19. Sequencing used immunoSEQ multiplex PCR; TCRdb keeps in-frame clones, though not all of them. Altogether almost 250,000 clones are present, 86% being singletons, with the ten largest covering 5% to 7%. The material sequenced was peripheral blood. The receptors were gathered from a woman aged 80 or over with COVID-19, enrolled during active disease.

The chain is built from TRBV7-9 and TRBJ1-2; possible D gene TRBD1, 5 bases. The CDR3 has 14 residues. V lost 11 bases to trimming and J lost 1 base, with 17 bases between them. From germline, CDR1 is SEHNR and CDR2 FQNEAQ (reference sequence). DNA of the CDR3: TGTGCCTCGTCGACAGAGACCATTAACTATGGCTACACCTTC. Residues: CASSTETINYGYTF. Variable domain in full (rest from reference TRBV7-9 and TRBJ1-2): DTGVSQNPRHKITKRGQNVTFRCDPISEHNRLYWYRQTLGQGPEFLTYFQNEAQLEKSRLLSDRFSAERPKGSFSTLEIQRTEQGDSAMYLCASSTETINYGYTFGSGTRLTVV.

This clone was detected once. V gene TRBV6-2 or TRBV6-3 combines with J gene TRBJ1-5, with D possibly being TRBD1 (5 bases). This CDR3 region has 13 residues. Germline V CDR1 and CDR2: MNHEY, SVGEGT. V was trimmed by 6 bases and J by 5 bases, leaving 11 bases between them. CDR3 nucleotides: TGTGCCAGCAGCCGACAGAGTTATCAGCCCCAGCATTTT. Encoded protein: CASSRQSYQPQHF.

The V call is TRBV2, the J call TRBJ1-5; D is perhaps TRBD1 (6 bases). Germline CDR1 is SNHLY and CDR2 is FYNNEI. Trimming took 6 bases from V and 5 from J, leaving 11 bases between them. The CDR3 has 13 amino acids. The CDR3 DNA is TGTGCCAGCAGGGACAGTACATATCAGCCCCAGCATTTT. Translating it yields CASRDSTYQPQHF.

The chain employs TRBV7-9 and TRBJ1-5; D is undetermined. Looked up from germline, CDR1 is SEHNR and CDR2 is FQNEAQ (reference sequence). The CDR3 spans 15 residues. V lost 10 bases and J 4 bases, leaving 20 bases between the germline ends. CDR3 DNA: TGTGCCATCGGGAAAAATGATGTGGGGAATCAGCCCCAGCATTTT. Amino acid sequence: CAIGKNDVGNQPQHF.

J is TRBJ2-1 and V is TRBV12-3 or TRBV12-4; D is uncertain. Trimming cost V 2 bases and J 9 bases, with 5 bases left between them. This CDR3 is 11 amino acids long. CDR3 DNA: TGTGCCAGCAGTTTAAGTAGTGAGCAGTTCTTC. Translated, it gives CASSLSSEQFF.

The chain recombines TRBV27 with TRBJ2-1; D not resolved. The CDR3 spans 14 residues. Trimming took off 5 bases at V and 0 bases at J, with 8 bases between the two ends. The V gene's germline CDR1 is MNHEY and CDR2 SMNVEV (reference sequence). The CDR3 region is CASSPPYSYNEQFF. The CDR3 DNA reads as TGTGCCAGCAGTCCCCCTTACTCCTACAATGAGCAGTTCTTC.

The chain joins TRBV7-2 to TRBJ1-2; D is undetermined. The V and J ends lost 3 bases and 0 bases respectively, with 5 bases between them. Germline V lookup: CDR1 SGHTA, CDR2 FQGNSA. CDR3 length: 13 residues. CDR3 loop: CASSFTANYGYTF. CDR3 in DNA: TGTGCCAGCAGCTTCACAGCTAACTATGGCTACACCTTC.

The CDR3 protein is CASSYSTTGGFYGYTF. CDR3 in DNA: TGTGCCAGCAGTTACTCAACGACAGGGGGCTTCTATGGCTACACCTTC. This chain links TRBV6-5 with TRBJ1-2, with 10 bases that match TRBD1. The trim removed 0 bases at V and 4 bases at J, leaving 5 bases unmatched. CDR3 length: 16 amino acids. Germline V gene data show CDR1 as MNHEY and CDR2 as SVGAGI.

The CDR3 sequence: CASSLAGSSYEQYV. CDR3 nucleotides: TGTGCCAGCAGCCTAGCGGGGAGCTCCTACGAGCAGTACGTC. This chain uses TRBV28 with TRBJ2-7, with 9 positions matching TRBD2. CDR1 and CDR2 (germline): MDHEN, SYDVKM. V gave up 6 bases and J gave up 0 bases; unmatched junction bases: 3. The CDR3 sequence is 14 residues long.

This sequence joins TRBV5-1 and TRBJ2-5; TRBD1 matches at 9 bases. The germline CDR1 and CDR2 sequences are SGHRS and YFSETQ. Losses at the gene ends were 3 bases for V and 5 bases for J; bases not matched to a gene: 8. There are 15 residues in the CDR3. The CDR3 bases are TGCGCCAGCAGCTGGACCGGGACAGGGAGGGAGACCCAGTACTTC. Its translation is CASSWTGTGRETQYF.

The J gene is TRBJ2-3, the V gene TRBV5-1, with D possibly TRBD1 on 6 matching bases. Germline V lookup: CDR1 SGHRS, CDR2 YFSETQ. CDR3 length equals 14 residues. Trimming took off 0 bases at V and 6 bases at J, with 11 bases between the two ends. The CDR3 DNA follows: TGCGCCAGCAGCTTGGCCGTCCAGGGGGATACGCAGTATTTT. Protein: CASSLAVQGDTQYF.

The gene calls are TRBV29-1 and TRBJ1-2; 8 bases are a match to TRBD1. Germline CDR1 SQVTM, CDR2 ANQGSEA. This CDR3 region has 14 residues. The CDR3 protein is CGYRQGSANYGYTF. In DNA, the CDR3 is TGCGGATACCGACAGGGGTCGGCTAACTATGGCTACACCTTC.

The CDR3 DNA is TGTGCCAGCAGGCCAACGGGGGGGCCGAGTGAGACCCAGTACTTC. Protein sequence: CASRPTGGPSETQYF. This chain uses TRBV7-2 with TRBJ2-5, with TRBD2 identical over 8 bases. This CDR3 has 15 residues. With 6 bases clipped from V and 5 bases from J, the junction kept 11 bases outside the gene matches. CDR1 SGHTA and CDR2 FQGNSA come from the germline V gene. Combining the CDR3 with reference TRBV7-2 and TRBJ2-5 gives the whole variable domain GAGVSQSPSNKVTEKGKDVELRCDPISGHTALYWYRQSLGQGLEFLIYFQGNSAPDKSGLPSDRFSAERTGGSVSTLTIQRTQQEDSAVYLCASRPTGGPSETQYFGPGTRLLVL.

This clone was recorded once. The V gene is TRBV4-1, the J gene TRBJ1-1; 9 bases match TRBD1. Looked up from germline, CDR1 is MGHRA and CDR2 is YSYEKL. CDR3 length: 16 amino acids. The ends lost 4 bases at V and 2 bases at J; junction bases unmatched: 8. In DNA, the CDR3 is TGCGCCAGCAGCCCCGGACAGGGGACACTTAACACTGAAGCTTTCTTT. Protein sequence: CASSPGQGTLNTEAFF.

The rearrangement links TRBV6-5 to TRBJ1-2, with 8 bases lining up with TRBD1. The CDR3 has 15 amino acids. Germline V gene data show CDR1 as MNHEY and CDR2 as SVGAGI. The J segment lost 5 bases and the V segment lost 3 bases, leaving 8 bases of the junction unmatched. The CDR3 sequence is CASSYNSGGGYGYTF. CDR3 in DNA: TGTGCCAGCAGTTATAATTCAGGGGGCGGATATGGCTACACCTTC.

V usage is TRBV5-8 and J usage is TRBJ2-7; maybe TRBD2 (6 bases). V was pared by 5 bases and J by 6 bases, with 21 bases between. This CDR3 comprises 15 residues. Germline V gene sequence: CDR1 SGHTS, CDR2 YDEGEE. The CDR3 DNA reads TGTGCCAGCAGACGGGACTTTTCAGCATGGAGCGAGCAGTACGTC. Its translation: CASRRDFSAWSEQYV.

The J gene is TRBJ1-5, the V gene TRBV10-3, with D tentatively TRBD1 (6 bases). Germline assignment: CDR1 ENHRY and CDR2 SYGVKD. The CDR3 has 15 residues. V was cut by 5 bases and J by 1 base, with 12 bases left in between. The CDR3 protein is CAISQGIESNQPQHF. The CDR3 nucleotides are TGTGCCATCAGTCAGGGGATCGAGAGCAATCAGCCCCAGCATTTT.

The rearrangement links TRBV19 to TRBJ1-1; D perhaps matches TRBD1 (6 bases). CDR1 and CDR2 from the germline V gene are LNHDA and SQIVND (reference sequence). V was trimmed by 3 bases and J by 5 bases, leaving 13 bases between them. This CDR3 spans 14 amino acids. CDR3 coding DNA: TGTGCCAGTAGTATGGGAGGGGGATGGACTGAAGCTTTCTTT. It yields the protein CASSMGGGWTEAFF.